Listed here is a single T cell receptor beta chain. These data originate in a study of blood T cell repertoires in COVID-19. The table came from immunoSEQ multiplex PCR; TCRdb's copy has only in-frame clones and leaves some out. The sample lists 490,000 or so clones; 70% to 90% were seen once. Trimming removed 6 bases from V and 4 bases from J; junction bases left unmatched: 1. In germline, CDR1 is WNHNN, CDR2 SYGVQD (reference sequence). The CDR3 is 13 residues long. Enrollees, roughly 18 to 89 years old, lived in approximately 25 US areas. What the recovered Cohort 3 donors had was two negative PCRs, clearance, or symptom resolution.

The gene calls are TRBV10-1 and TRBJ2-2, with 8 nucleotides matching TRBD2. The sequencing sample was made of PBMCs or T cells enriched from blood (not recorded which). The clonotype comes from a woman aged 55-69 years who had recovered from COVID-19. CDR3 sequence: CASSGTSTGELFF. In nucleotides, the CDR3 is TGCGCCAGCAGCGGGACTAGCACCGGGGAGCTGTTTTTT.